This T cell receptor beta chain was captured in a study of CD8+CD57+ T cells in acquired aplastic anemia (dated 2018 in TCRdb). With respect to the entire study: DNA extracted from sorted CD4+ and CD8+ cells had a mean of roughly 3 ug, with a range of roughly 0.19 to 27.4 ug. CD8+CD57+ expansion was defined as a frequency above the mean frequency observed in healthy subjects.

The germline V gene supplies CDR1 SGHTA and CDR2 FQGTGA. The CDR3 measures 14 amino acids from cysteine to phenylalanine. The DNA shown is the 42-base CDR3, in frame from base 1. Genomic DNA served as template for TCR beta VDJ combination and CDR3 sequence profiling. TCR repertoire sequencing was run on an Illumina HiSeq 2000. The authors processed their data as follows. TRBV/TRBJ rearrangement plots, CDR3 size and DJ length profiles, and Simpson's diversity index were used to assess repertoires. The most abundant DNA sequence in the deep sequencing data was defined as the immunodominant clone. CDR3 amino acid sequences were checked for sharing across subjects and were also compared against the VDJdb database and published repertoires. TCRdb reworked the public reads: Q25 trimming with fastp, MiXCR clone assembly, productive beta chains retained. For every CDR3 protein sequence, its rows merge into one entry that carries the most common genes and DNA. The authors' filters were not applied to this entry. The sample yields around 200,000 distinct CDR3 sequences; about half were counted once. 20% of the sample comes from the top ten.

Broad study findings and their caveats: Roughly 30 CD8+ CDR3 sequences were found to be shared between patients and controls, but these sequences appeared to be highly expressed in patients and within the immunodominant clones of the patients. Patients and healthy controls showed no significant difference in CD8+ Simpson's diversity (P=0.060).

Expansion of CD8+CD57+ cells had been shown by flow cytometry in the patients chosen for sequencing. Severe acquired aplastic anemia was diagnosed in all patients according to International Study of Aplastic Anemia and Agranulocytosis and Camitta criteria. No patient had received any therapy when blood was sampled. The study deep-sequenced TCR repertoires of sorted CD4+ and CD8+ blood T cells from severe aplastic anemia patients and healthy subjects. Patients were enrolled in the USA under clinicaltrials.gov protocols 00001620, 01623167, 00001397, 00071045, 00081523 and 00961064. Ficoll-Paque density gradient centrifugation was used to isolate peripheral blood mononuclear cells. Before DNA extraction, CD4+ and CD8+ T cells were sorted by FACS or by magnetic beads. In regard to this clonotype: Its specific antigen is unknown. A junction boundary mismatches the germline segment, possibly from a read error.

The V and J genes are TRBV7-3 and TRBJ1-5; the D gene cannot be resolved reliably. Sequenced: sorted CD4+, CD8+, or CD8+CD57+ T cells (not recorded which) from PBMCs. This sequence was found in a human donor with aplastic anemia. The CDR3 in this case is CASSQEKGDQPQHF. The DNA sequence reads TGCGCCAGCAGCCAAGAAAAGGGAGATCAGCCCCAGCACTTT. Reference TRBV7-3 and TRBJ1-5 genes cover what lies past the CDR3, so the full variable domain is GAGVSQTPSNKVTEKGKYVELRCDPISGHTALYWYRQSLGQGPEFLIYFQGTGAADDSGLPNDRFFAVRPEGSVSTLKIQRTERGDSAVYLCASSQEKGDQPQHFGDGTRLSIL.